This passage covers 14 T cell receptor beta chains from one sample sequenced in a study of beta chain features in type 1 diabetes. These receptors' targets are unknown. General observations from the study: In all four CD4+ subsets, TCRB CDR3 length was significantly, moderately reduced in type 1 diabetes.

Since all of the isolated RNA was reverse transcribed, expressed TCRB transcripts were what got sequenced. Assay used: immunoSEQ multiplex PCR; TCRdb lists only in-frame clones, some missing. The sample has about 190,000 clones; approximately 8.4% are singletons. The material sequenced was central memory CD4+ T cells from blood. The receptors originated from a man aged 18 to 35 with type 1 diabetes.

This chain connects TRBV28 to TRBJ2-1; 7 nucleotides agree with TRBD2. V was pared by 6 bases and J by 5 bases, with 13 bases of the junction left unmatched. This CDR3 has 16 amino acids. Germline assignment: CDR1 MDHEN and CDR2 SYDVKM. CDR3 coding DNA: TGTGCCAGCAGCTTACATAAAGCGGGGTCCCACAATGAGCAGTTCTTC. It specifies CASSLHKAGSHNEQFF.

This clone was observed a handful of times. J is TRBJ2-5 and V is TRBV28; no firm D call. The ends were cut back, 4 bases at V and 2 bases at J, with 5 bases in the middle. Looked up from germline, CDR1 is MDHEN and CDR2 is SYDVKM. This CDR3 region has 12 residues. The CDR3 DNA reads as TGTGCCAGCAGTTCGCAGCAAGAGACCCAGTACTTC. Translated: CASSSQQETQYF.

A few counts support this clone. The chain couples TRBV30 to TRBJ2-7; the match to TRBD2 covers 7 bases. Germline lookup yields CDR1 GTSNPN and CDR2 SVGIG (reference sequence). The V and J ends lost 0 bases and 4 bases, in that order; junction bases with no gene match: 6. This CDR3 contains 14 residues. The DNA of the CDR3 is TGTGCCTGGAGTGTACCCGCGGGAGTATACGAGCAGTACTTC. Translating gives CAWSVPAGVYEQYF.

In this sample, this clone turned up a few times. At one end, the junction sequence differs from germline, possibly due to a read error. The chain has TRBV15 and TRBJ2-7; 11 bases map to TRBD2. The CDR3 loop spans 18 amino acids. CDR1 is LNHNV and CDR2 is YYDKDF in the germline V gene (reference sequence). CDR3 in DNA: TGTGCCACCAGCAGAGGATCGGGTCAGACTAGCGGGAACTCACATCCAGTCTTC. Its translation: CATSRGSGQTSGNSHPVF. Based on the CDR3 plus reference TRBV15 and TRBJ2-7, the full variable domain is DAMVIQNPRYQVTQFGKPVTLSCSQTLNHNVMYWYQQKSSQAPKLLFHYYDKDFNNEADTPDNFQSRRPNTSFCFLDIRSPGLGDTAMYLCATSRGSGQTSGNSHPVFGPGTRLTVT.

This clone has a handful of counts. V usage is TRBV5-1 and J usage is TRBJ2-7; TRBD2 aligns across 7 bases. With V trimmed by 4 bases and J by 11 bases, 12 bases remained unmatched. This CDR3 has 13 residues. Looked up from germline, CDR1 is SGHRS and CDR2 is YFSETQ. CDR3 coding DNA: TGCGCCAGCAGCATGGGGACTATCGCGCTGAAGTACTTC. Protein product: CASSMGTIALKYF.

This clone was observed a few times. The chain joins TRBV7-9 to TRBJ1-2; D not resolved. Germline V CDR1 and CDR2: SEHNR, FQNEAQ (reference sequence). Between the trimmed V and J ends, which lost 2 bases and 5 bases, there was a span of 9 bases. The CDR3 has 13 amino acids. The CDR3 reads CASSLPGTYGYTF. In DNA form, the CDR3 reads TGTGCCAGCAGCTTACCAGGAACGTATGGCTACACCTTC.

The rearrangement links TRBV28 to TRBJ1-1; D ambiguous. From germline, CDR1 is MDHEN and CDR2 SYDVKM. V gave up 6 bases and J gave up 12 bases, with 17 bases separating them. The CDR3 length is 12 residues. The CDR3 DNA follows: TGTGCCAGCAGGGCCCGAACGCGGGGAACTTTCTTT. This codes for CASRARTRGTFF.

V gene TRBV28 combines with J gene TRBJ2-7, with 7 bases identical to TRBD1. Per the germline V gene, CDR1 is MDHEN and CDR2 is SYDVKM. Trimming took 4 bases from V and 2 from J; bases not matched to a gene: 8. The CDR3 spans 15 residues. For the CDR3, the DNA is TGTGCCAGCAGTTACCCGGGGACAGATCCCTACGAGCAGTACTTC. Protein: CASSYPGTDPYEQYF.

V and J are TRBV7-2 and TRBJ1-1, with D possibly being TRBD1 (6 bases). In germline, CDR1 is SGHTA, CDR2 FQGNSA. Trimming took off 5 bases at V and 5 bases at J, with 12 bases between the two ends. This CDR3 is built from 13 residues. The CDR3 region is CASSQYRETEAFF. The CDR3 bases are TGTGCCAGCAGCCAATACAGGGAAACTGAAGCTTTCTTT.

This clone appeared a single time. The chain is built from TRBV28 and TRBJ1-5; 10 bases line up with TRBD1. V trimming: 4 bases; J trimming: 7 bases; junction bases outside the gene matches: 10. Germline CDR1 reads MDHEN; CDR2 reads SYDVKM. The CDR3 consists of 16 residues. The CDR3 loop reads CASSSMDRGDRQPQHF. The CDR3 DNA follows: TGTGCCAGCAGTTCTATGGACAGGGGGGATAGGCAGCCCCAGCATTTT.

In nucleotides, the CDR3 is TGTGCCGCTTCAGGGACAGGTTATGGCTACACCTTC. Its translation is CAASGTGYGYTF. The rearrangement links TRBV30 to TRBJ1-2; 8 positions match TRBD1. Trimming removed 8 bases from V and 5 bases from J; junction bases left unmatched: 7. Germline CDR1 is GTSNPN and CDR2 is SVGIG (reference sequence). CDR3 length equals 12 residues.

This clone has more than one count but fewer than ten. The V call is TRBV5-1, the J call TRBJ2-5; 15 nucleotides align to TRBD2. The length of the CDR3 is 16 residues. V lost 5 bases to trimming and J lost 4 bases; unmatched junction nucleotides: 6. The germline V gene encodes CDR1 SGHRS and CDR2 YFSETQ. The CDR3 region is CASRRGLAGGGETQYF. CDR3 DNA: TGCGCCAGCAGGCGGGGACTAGCGGGAGGAGGAGAGACCCAGTACTTC.

This clone was detected a few times. V gene TRBV7-2 combines with J gene TRBJ1-1, with D tentatively TRBD1 (6 bases). The germline V gene encodes CDR1 SGHTA and CDR2 FQGNSA. CDR3 size: 14 residues. Trimming removed 3 bases from V and 0 bases from J, with 8 bases in between. The CDR3 is CASSFGQMNTEAFF. As DNA, the CDR3 is TGTGCCAGCAGCTTCGGACAGATGAACACTGAAGCTTTCTTT.

Note on this clone: Other DNA sequences from this sample encode an identical CDR3 as well. V usage is TRBV4-2 and J usage is TRBJ1-1; D remains ambiguous. CDR1 is LGHNA, CDR2 YNFKEQ, per germline. V was trimmed by 0 bases and J by 0 bases, leaving 5 bases between them. CDR3 length: 14 residues. DNA for the CDR3: TGTGCCAGCAGCCAAGATCTCCTGAACACTGAAGCTTTCTTT. It codes for CASSQDLLNTEAFF.